One sample yielded the 10 T cell receptor beta chains listed below, sequenced in a study of cytomegalovirus exposure and HLA in healthy donors. With 60 Vbeta and 13 Jbeta primers, the PCR was carried out. Some clones are missing from TCRdb's copy, which holds only in-frame ones; the method was immunoSEQ multiplex PCR. This table has more than 85,000 clones, around 77% appearing once. Sequenced: PBMCs. These receptor sequences come from a female donor in good health and CMV-seronegative.

This rearrangement joins TRBV27 to TRBJ2-7; the match to TRBD1 covers 12 bases. The CDR3 consists of 17 residues. The V gene's germline CDR1 is MNHEY and CDR2 SMNVEV (reference sequence). The J segment lost 4 bases and the V segment lost 3 bases, leaving 10 bases of the junction unmatched. CDR3: CASSFKMAGQGAYEQYF. Written as DNA, the CDR3 is TGTGCCAGCAGTTTCAAAATGGCGGGACAGGGGGCTTACGAGCAGTACTTC.

The chain joins TRBV11-2 to TRBJ2-7; 10 bases are a match to TRBD1. This CDR3 is built from 14 residues. From germline, CDR1 is SGHAT and CDR2 FQNNGV. Unmatched junction bases numbered 7, after V lost 6 bases and J lost 5 bases. The DNA for the CDR3 is TGTGCCAGCAGGCGTGGACAGGGGGGCGACGAGCAGTACTTC. Its translation: CASRRGQGGDEQYF.

The V gene is TRBV28, the J gene TRBJ2-7; 8 bases match TRBD2. Germline-derived CDR1 and CDR2 are MDHEN and SYDVKM. J was trimmed by 2 bases and V by 4 bases; bases with no gene match: 10. The CDR3 extends over 16 amino acids. CDR3 sequence reads: CASSSRELAVPYEQYF. The CDR3 nucleotides are TGTGCCAGCAGTTCAAGGGAACTAGCGGTACCCTACGAGCAGTACTTC.

This clone was observed a few times. The CDR3 region has the DNA TGTGCCAGCAAACAGGGGGCTGGCTCACCCCTCCACTTT. It specifies CASKQGAGSPLHF. V is TRBV6-4 and J is TRBJ1-6, with 9 bases lining up with TRBD1. Germline V gene lookup returns CDR1 MRHNA and CDR2 SNTAGT. CDR3 size: 13 residues. The ends lost 7 bases at V and 10 bases at J; junction bases unmatched: 5.

Comment on this clone: The germline gene is not matched at one end of the junction; a read error may be the cause. The CDR3 region is CASSSGRPGDEQFF. CDR3 sequence (DNA): TGTGCTAGCAGCTCGGGCAGGCCAGGGGATGAGCAGTTCTTC. The J gene is TRBJ2-1, the V gene TRBV7-7; tentative D call: TRBD1 (6 bases). The V gene's germline CDR1 is SSHAT and CDR2 FNYEAQ (reference sequence). The CDR3 covers 14 residues.

The J gene is TRBJ2-7, the V gene TRBV28; 9 positions agree with TRBD2. Germline CDR1 reads MDHEN; CDR2 reads SYDVKM. Losses at the gene ends were 2 bases for V and 1 base for J; bases not matched to a gene: 9. The length of the CDR3 is 17 residues. CDR3 in amino acids: CASSLPGLAATSYEQYF. CDR3 bases: TGTGCCAGCAGTTTACCGGGACTAGCCGCTACTTCCTACGAGCAGTACTTC.

V is TRBV5-1 and J is TRBJ2-2, with 8 positions matching TRBD1. This CDR3 region has 16 residues. Trimming removed 0 bases from V and 7 bases from J; junction bases left unmatched: 8. Germline CDR1 is SGHRS and CDR2 is YFSETQ. CDR3 nucleotide sequence: TGCGCCAGCAGCTTGGTGGGACAGGCTTCTTTCGGGGAGCTGTTTTTT. This gives the protein CASSLVGQASFGELFF. The full variable domain, completed using reference TRBV5-1 and TRBJ2-2, is KAGVTQTPRYLIKTRGQQVTLSCSPISGHRSVSWYQQTPGQGLQFLFEYFSETQRNKGNFPGRFSGRQFSNSRSEMNVSTLELGDSALYLCASSLVGQASFGELFFGEGSRLTVL.

Comments on this clone: Mismatch with germline at one junction end may stem from a read error. The rearrangement joins TRBV7-9 to TRBJ2-6; TRBD1 matches at 10 bases. The CDR3 extends over 18 amino acids. Germline CDR1 SEHNR, CDR2 FQNEAQ (reference sequence). The CDR3 spells CSSSRRGQGSSGANVLTF. DNA for the CDR3: TGTTCCAGCAGCCGGCGGGGACAGGGGAGTAGTGGGGCCAACGTCCTGACTTTC.

The rearrangement links TRBV6-5 to TRBJ1-6, with 7 bases matching TRBD1. CDR1 MNHEY and CDR2 SVGAGI come from the germline V gene. This CDR3 is 15 amino acids long. The V segment lost 5 bases and the J segment 3 bases; nucleotides outside the gene matches: 4. The CDR3 DNA follows: TGTGCCAGCAGTCGGGACAGAGGCTATAATTCACCCCTCCACTTT. This translates into CASSRDRGYNSPLHF.

CDR3 protein: CASSSGLAGGPETQYF. The CDR3 DNA reads TGCGCCAGCAGCTCTGGACTAGCGGGGGGCCCGGAGACCCAGTACTTC. V is TRBV5-1 and J is TRBJ2-5, with 14 nucleotides matching TRBD2. After removal of 3 bases from V and 5 bases from J, the junction contained 6 bases not matched to a gene. CDR1 and CDR2 (germline): SGHRS, YFSETQ. The CDR3 length is 16 residues.